Sequencing of this TCR beta chain was carried out in a study of coeliac disease. Study findings and constraints: Control samples showed higher TRB and TRG clonality than intraepithelial and lamina propria samples in active celiac disease.

On this clone itself: What it recognizes is unknown. The same CDR3 arises from other DNA sequences in this sample as well.

This CDR3 is 15 amino acids long. Trimming removed 3 bases from V and 4 bases from J, with 15 bases in between. Germline V lookup: CDR1 MNHNS, CDR2 SASEGT. TCRdb keeps only in-frame clones here, not all; method: immunoSEQ multiplex PCR. The data show some 4,300 clones, 65% to 70% seen once. This clonotype was obtained from a woman younger than 30 with active celiac disease. This chain links TRBV6-1 with TRBJ1-2; D is unresolved. Sequencing was done on a sample of intraepithelial lymphocytes from the gut. The CDR3 sequence is CASSDLWATLYGYTF. In nucleotides, the CDR3 is TGTGCCAGCAGTGACCTCTGGGCGACGCTCTATGGCTACACCTTC.